The TCR beta chain under discussion was sequenced for a study of identical twins. TCRdb ran MiXCR on the 5' RACE reads and lists one entry per CDR3 protein. The profile shows a few hundred thousand distinct CDR3 sequences, 9.6% of them singletons. Trimming took off 5 bases at V and 9 bases at J, with 9 bases between the two ends. From germline, CDR1 is SGHRS and CDR2 YFSETQ. The CDR3 has 11 amino acids. All donors were healthy Caucasians. This clonotype was picked up a small number of times. The antigen is not known. General study results and limits: Findings came from cross-sectional statistics, without long-term follow-up of donors. Twin sharing of out-of-frame TCR alpha was underestimated by models in monozygotic pairs. Reduced insertions were recorded for abundant cord blood beta clonotypes, with no such pattern in memory repertoires.

These sequences were also reported in another study, on yellow fever vaccine responses in identical twins.

Sequenced material: PBMCs. V usage is TRBV5-1 and J usage is TRBJ2-1; possibly TRBD1 for D (6 bases). The clonotype was recovered from a woman between 18 and 29 years old in good health. The CDR3 region is CASRQGLEQFF. In DNA form, the CDR3 reads TGCGCCAGCAGACAGGGCCTTGAGCAGTTCTTC.